The rows below give T cell receptor beta chains drawn from one sample of a study of Ad26.COV2.S vaccination and SARS-CoV-2 variants. The assay was immunoSEQ multiplex PCR, and TCRdb's table has in-frame clones only and misses some. The sample holds some 330,000 clones, almost 90% seen once. The sequences come from peripheral blood, collected in a trial of Ad26.COV2.S vaccine versus placebo. The receptors were sampled from a person between 18 and 59 years old who received the Ad26.COV2.S COVID-19 vaccine or a placebo. Each CDR3 is given with its conserved first and last residue. D genes are given only for firm matches. The listing skips clone size in some rows; elsewhere it reads once, few, many or a size class.

v_call,j_call,d_call,clone_size,cdr3_aa,cdr3_nt
TRBV10-3,TRBJ2-1,NA,NA,CAIKAQAYNEQFF,TGTGCCATCAAGGCACAGGCCTACAATGAGCAGTTCTTC
TRBV5-1,TRBJ1-1,TRBD1,NA,CASTARDRNTEAFF,TGCGCCAGCACTGCCCGGGACAGGAACACTGAAGCTTTCTTT
TRBV27,TRBJ1-2,TRBD1,NA,CASRPNPGTGGLGYTF,TGTGCCAGCAGGCCGAACCCCGGGACAGGGGGCCTTGGCTACACCTTC
TRBV5-4,TRBJ2-5,NA,NA,CASSFVGVETQYF,TGTGCCAGCAGCTTCGTGGGGGTAGAGACCCAGTACTTC
TRBV27,TRBJ1-1,NA,NA,CASSRYFRRNNTEAFF,TGTGCCAGCAGTCGCTATTTTAGGAGGAACAACACTGAAGCTTTCTTT
TRBV6-2/TRBV6-3,TRBJ2-1,TRBD2,NA,CASSYSGGAYNEQFF,TGTGCCAGCAGTTATAGCGGGGGGGCCTACAATGAGCAGTTCTTC
TRBV11-2,TRBJ2-3,NA,NA,CASSLGRVEPADTQYF,TGTGCCAGCAGCTTAGGAAGGGTAGAGCCGGCAGATACGCAGTATTTT
TRBV21-1,TRBJ1-5,NA,few,CASSKKGRGRWSLGPQHF,TGTGCCAGCAGCAAAAAGGGAAGAGGCAGGTGGTCATTGGGGCCCCAGCATTTT
TRBV19,TRBJ2-2,NA,NA,CASSMLDGELFF,TGTGCCAGTAGTATGTTGGACGGGGAGCTGTTTTTT
TRBV30,TRBJ2-1,TRBD2,NA,CAWMSSGTNEQFF,TGTGCCTGGATGAGTAGCGGGACCAATGAGCAGTTCTTC
TRBV6-2/TRBV6-3,TRBJ1-3,NA,NA,CASSPEGLSGNTIYF,TGTGCCAGCAGTCCGGAAGGCTTATCTGGAAACACCATATATTTT